Following are 24 T cell receptor beta chains from one sample sequenced in a study of regulatory T cells in long-lasting Graves disease. The TCR beta library used iRepertoire HTBI primers with Arm-PCR amplification of CDR3. TCRdb passed the multiplex PCR reads through MiXCR, listing each CDR3 protein once. There are some 420,000 distinct CDR3 sequences in the sample; under 25% occur only once, and under 15% lies in the top ten. Time point given: persistent/refractory GD, antithyroid drugs over 5 years with positive TRAb. Isolated PBMC RNA provided the starting material for the TCR library. The source was peripheral blood mononuclear cells (PBMCs), collected when the disease was refractory, from a patient treated with antithyroid drugs. The receptors here all came from a female donor with Graves disease.

V and J are TRBV7-9 and TRBJ2-7; either TRBD1 or TRBD2 may supply D (6 bases each). CDR1 and CDR2 from the germline V gene are SEHNR and FQNEAQ (reference sequence). This CDR3 has 16 amino acids. Trimming removed 4 bases at V and 0 bases at J, with 16 bases between. Written as DNA, the CDR3 is TGTGCCAGCAGCTGGGGGGCTGGGACCCTCTCCTACGAGCAGTACTTC. It codes for CASSWGAGTLSYEQYF.

The chain combines TRBV20-1 with TRBJ2-7, with TRBD2 as a possible D gene (6 bases). The CDR3 is 15 residues long. V shed 0 bases and J shed 4 bases, with 16 bases lying between them. CDR1 is DFQATT and CDR2 is SNEGSKA in the germline V gene (reference sequence). This chain's CDR3 is CSARDLEGTSYEQYF. The CDR3 region has the DNA TGCAGTGCTAGAGATCTGGAGGGTACCTCTTACGAGCAGTACTTC.

This clonotype was seen ten or more times. This chain uses TRBV7-2 with TRBJ1-5; 7 bases line up with TRBD1. The CDR3 is 19 amino acids. The germline gives CDR1 SGHTA, CDR2 FQGNSA. Losses at the gene ends were 2 bases for V and 0 bases for J; bases not matched to a gene: 13. The CDR3 spells CASSLYRGGELSSNQPQHF. CDR3 in DNA: TGTGCCAGCAGCTTATACAGGGGAGGCGAATTGAGTAGCAATCAGCCCCAGCATTTT.

This clonotype was observed at least ten times. The chain couples TRBV6-1 to TRBJ2-5, with 8 bases matching TRBD1. This CDR3 comprises 14 residues. The junction had 6 bases not matched to a gene; V was cut back by 5 bases and J by 4 bases. Germline CDR1 is MNHNS and CDR2 is SASEGT. CDR3 coding DNA: TGTGCCAGCAGTATTGGGACAGGCGGAGAGACCCAGTACTTC. Its translation is CASSIGTGGETQYF.

This clonotype was seen repeatedly, ten times or more. The V gene is TRBV7-2, the J gene TRBJ1-1, with 9 bases matching TRBD1. Trimming removed 3 bases from V and 4 bases from J; junction bases left unmatched: 6. CDR1 and CDR2 (germline): SGHTA, FQGNSA. There are 15 residues in the CDR3. The CDR3 reads CASSFDRGSSTEAFF. CDR3 nucleotide sequence: TGTGCCAGCAGCTTTGACAGGGGGTCCAGCACTGAAGCTTTCTTT.

This clonotype occurred many times. The chain is built from TRBV28 and TRBJ2-5; TRBD2 matches at 10 bases. The CDR3 length is 15 residues. The ends lost 1 base at V and 2 bases at J; junction bases unmatched: 1. Germline V gene data show CDR1 as MDHEN and CDR2 as SYDVKM. CDR3 DNA: TGTGCCAGCAGTTTATTACTAGCGGGGCAAGAGACCCAGTACTTC. Protein product: CASSLLLAGQETQYF.

This clonotype was seen a few times. The chain combines TRBV5-4 with TRBJ1-1, with 11 bases lining up with TRBD1. Germline loops: CDR1 SGHNT, CDR2 YYREEE (reference sequence). J gave up 7 bases and V 4 bases, and 6 bases lay outside the gene matches. CDR3 length: 14 residues. The DNA of the CDR3 is TGTGCCAGCAGCCCACGGACAGGGGGCATTGAAGCTTTCTTT. It encodes CASSPRTGGIEAFF.

This clonotype has at least ten counts. This sequence joins TRBV6-1 and TRBJ2-7; D is possibly TRBD2 (6 bases). Germline CDR1 MNHNS, CDR2 SASEGT. Trimming took off 8 bases at V and 5 bases at J, with 16 bases between the two ends. This CDR3 region has 13 residues. CDR3 sequence reads: CASALREADEQYF. The CDR3 DNA follows: TGTGCCAGCGCCCTGAGGGAGGCGGACGAGCAGTACTTC.

This clonotype was observed many times. The V gene is TRBV12-3 or TRBV12-4, the J gene TRBJ1-4; possibly TRBD1 for D (6 bases). V lost 4 bases to trimming and J lost 4 bases, with 10 bases between them. The CDR3 is made up of 14 amino acids. The CDR3 reads CASSSDSLNEKLFF. The CDR3 nucleotides read TGTGCCAGCAGTTCGGACAGCCTTAATGAAAAACTGTTTTTT.

This clonotype has a count of ten or more. The V and J genes are TRBV28 and TRBJ2-5; D is ambiguous. The germline CDR1 and CDR2 sequences are MDHEN and SYDVKM. The CDR3 runs 12 residues. V was shortened by 6 bases and J by 5 bases, with 10 bases between the two germline ends. In DNA form, the CDR3 reads TGTGCCAGCAGCGGCCTGAGGGAGACCCAGTACTTC. As protein: CASSGLRETQYF.

The genes are TRBV7-9 and TRBJ2-1, with 12 nucleotides matching TRBD2. V shed 2 bases and J 9 bases; nucleotides not matched to a gene: 5. The CDR3 loop spans 15 amino acids. Per germline, CDR1 SEHNR and CDR2 FQNEAQ (reference sequence). The CDR3 loop is CASSLLASGGAEQFF. As DNA, the CDR3 is TGTGCCAGCAGCTTACTGGCTAGCGGGGGGGCTGAGCAGTTCTTC.

DNA of the CDR3: TGCAGCGTGGATACCGGGCAGGGGGCGATCGAGCAGTACTTC. This encodes CSVDTGQGAIEQYF. The chain has TRBV29-1 and TRBJ2-7; TRBD1 matches 8 bases. The CDR3 is 14 amino acids. The V segment lost 6 bases and the J segment 6 bases; nucleotides outside the gene matches: 13. Germline loops: CDR1 SQVTM, CDR2 ANQGSEA.

This chain uses TRBV28 with TRBJ2-5; 7 nucleotides match TRBD1. Trimming took 5 bases from V and 1 from J; bases not matched to a gene: 13. The CDR3 is made up of 17 amino acids. From germline, CDR1 is MDHEN and CDR2 SYDVKM. The CDR3 is CASSLYTGERGQETQYF. As DNA, the CDR3 is TGTGCCAGCAGTCTGTACACAGGGGAAAGGGGCCAAGAGACCCAGTACTTC.

This clonotype was picked up a small number of times. This rearrangement joins TRBV6-5 to TRBJ2-7; D is possibly TRBD1 or TRBD2 (5 bases each). The CDR3 runs to 15 residues. Germline V gene data show CDR1 as MNHEY and CDR2 as SVGAGI. V was trimmed by 0 bases and J by 6 bases, leaving 15 bases between them. The CDR3 here is CASSYSPGTGTEQYF. The DNA of the CDR3 is TGTGCCAGCAGTTACTCCCCCGGGACGGGAACCGAGCAGTACTTC.

The rearrangement uses TRBV7-2 and TRBJ1-1; no definite D call. This CDR3 spans 13 amino acids. Germline CDR1 and CDR2: SGHTA and FQGNSA. V lost 3 bases to trimming and J lost 6 bases, with 11 bases between them. The CDR3 protein is CASSFIREPEAFF. CDR3 nucleotide sequence: TGTGCCAGCAGCTTTATCAGAGAGCCTGAAGCTTTCTTT.

The gene calls are TRBV20-1 and TRBJ1-1; TRBD1 is a possible D gene (5 bases). Trimming stripped 6 bases from V and 4 bases from J, with 15 bases between. Germline lookup yields CDR1 DFQATT and CDR2 SNEGSKA (reference sequence). The CDR3 length is 13 residues. The CDR3 spells CSAWGGMGTEAFF. As DNA, the CDR3 is TGCAGTGCCTGGGGGGGTATGGGCACTGAAGCTTTCTTT.

In this sample, this clonotype turned up once. This may be a read error, as it is one base from a much larger clone. The genes are TRBV7-2 and TRBJ1-2; TRBD1 aligns across 7 bases. The CDR3 extends over 15 amino acids. V shed 3 bases and J 5 bases; nucleotides not matched to a gene: 9. In germline, CDR1 is SGHTA, CDR2 FQGNSA. The CDR3 sequence is CASSFETGNRYGYTF. The CDR3 DNA reads TGTGCCAGCAGCTTTGAGACAGGGAATCGGTATGGCTACACCTTC.

This rearrangement joins TRBV12-3 or TRBV12-4 to TRBJ1-6; 7 bases line up with TRBD1. Trimming cost V 3 bases and J 9 bases; bases outside gene matches: 2. The CDR3 runs 13 residues. CDR3 protein: CASSLGQPSPLHF. CDR3 in DNA: TGTGCCAGCAGTTTGGGACAGCCTTCACCCCTCCACTTT.

This clonotype was picked up one time. The chain employs TRBV7-2 and TRBJ2-1; 9 bases are a match to TRBD1. Germline assignment: CDR1 SGHTA and CDR2 FQGNSA. Trimming cost V 6 bases and J 2 bases; bases outside gene matches: 8. This CDR3 has 16 amino acids. Here the CDR3 DNA reads TGTGCCAGCAGTTGGGTTGGGACAGGGACCTACAATGAGCAGTTCTTC. Translation gives CASSWVGTGTYNEQFF.

At least ten counts were recorded for this clonotype. The gene calls are TRBV9 and TRBJ1-2; 7 positions match TRBD1. In germline, CDR1 is SGDLS, CDR2 YYNGEE. The V gene end was trimmed by 2 bases and the J gene end by 2 bases; junction bases not matched to a gene: 9. This CDR3 contains 16 residues. The CDR3 loop reads CASSVGPGQTNYGYTF. Here the CDR3 DNA reads TGTGCCAGCAGCGTGGGCCCGGGACAGACCAACTATGGCTACACCTTC.

This clonotype was counted at least ten times. The V and J genes are TRBV28 and TRBJ2-7, with 9 bases aligning to TRBD1. There are 15 residues in the CDR3. Trimming at V came to 6 bases and at J to 5 bases, leaving 11 bases not matched to a gene. Germline V gene data show CDR1 as MDHEN and CDR2 as SYDVKM. The CDR3 region has the DNA TGTGCCAGCAGGCTGCTGACAGGGGGGGGTGACGAGCAGTACTTC. Its translation: CASRLLTGGGDEQYF.

This clonotype was counted at least ten times. The rearrangement uses TRBV28 and TRBJ1-4, with 9 positions matching TRBD1. CDR3 length equals 15 residues. CDR1 is MDHEN, CDR2 SYDVKM, per germline. J lost 7 bases, V lost 2 bases, and 5 bases had no gene match. The CDR3: CASSLRGTGFEKLFF. The CDR3 nucleotides are TGTGCCAGCAGTTTACGAGGGACAGGGTTTGAAAAACTGTTTTTT.

In its sample, this clonotype was seen once. A read error is possible here, since a much larger clone lies one base away. This chain links TRBV24-1 with TRBJ2-4; TRBD1 agrees at 7 bases. The germline CDR1 and CDR2 sequences are KGHDR and SFDVKD. This CDR3 is 16 amino acids long. The CDR3 is CAASDSRPGQINIQYF. The CDR3 DNA reads as TGTGCCGCCAGTGATTCGCGACCGGGACAGATAAACATTCAGTACTTC.

This clonotype was counted a single time. Given a much more abundant clone one base away, this may be a read error. The chain is built from TRBV6-5 and TRBJ1-5; D is ambiguous. This CDR3 comprises 16 residues. Germline V gene sequence: CDR1 MNHEY, CDR2 SVGAGI. The CDR3 DNA sequence: TGTGCCGGCAGTTACTCGAGAAGGAATGGCAATCAGCCCCAGCATTTT. Its translation is CAGSYSRRNGNQPQHF.